Shown below are 27 T cell receptor beta chains from a single sample sequenced in a study of T cell responses to AZD1222 COVID-19 vaccine. Data came from immunoSEQ multiplex PCR; TCRdb stores just in-frame clones and leaves some out. The sample lists around 120,000 clones, less than 90% occurring once. Specimen: peripheral blood, collected on day 0 of AZD1222 vaccination. These receptors were taken from an adult in good health.

The chain combines TRBV2 with TRBJ2-7, with D tentatively TRBD1 (5 bases). Germline CDR1 and CDR2: SNHLY and FYNNEI. The CDR3 runs to 14 residues. The ends were cut back, 7 bases at V and 3 bases at J, with 16 bases in the middle. CDR3 in amino acids: CASKGQERFYEQYF. CDR3 nucleotide sequence: TGTGCCAGCAAGGGGCAGGAGAGGTTCTACGAGCAGTACTTC.

V gene TRBV7-6 combines with J gene TRBJ2-5; D call uncertain. Germline CDR1 reads SGHVS; CDR2 reads FNYEAQ. Trimming took off 3 bases at V and 2 bases at J, with 1 base between the two ends. The CDR3 runs to 11 residues. CDR3 loop: CASSFQETQYF. The CDR3 DNA is TGTGCCAGCAGCTTTCAAGAGACCCAGTACTTC.

The V gene is TRBV5-8, the J gene TRBJ1-6; D not certain. The V gene lost 4 bases and the J gene lost 7 bases, with 9 bases spanning the gap. From germline, CDR1 is SGHTS and CDR2 YDEGEE. The CDR3 totals 13 residues. The CDR3 sequence: CASSLRLNSPLHF. CDR3 nucleotides: TGTGCCAGCAGCCTCCGGCTGAATTCACCCCTCCACTTT.

This chain uses TRBV18 with TRBJ2-7, with TRBD1 identical over 7 bases. CDR3 length: 13 residues. V gave up 5 bases and J gave up 4 bases; unmatched junction bases: 5. In germline, CDR1 is KGHSH, CDR2 LQKENI. CDR3 DNA: TGTGCCAGCTCATCCGGGACAGCTTACGAGCAGTACTTC. This gives the protein CASSSGTAYEQYF.

This clone was seen only a few times. V is TRBV5-4 and J is TRBJ1-2, with D uncertain. The CDR3 runs 13 residues. V lost 3 bases, J lost 8 bases, and 14 bases lay in between. Germline CDR1 and CDR2: SGHNT and YYREEE (reference sequence). This CDR3 is CASSYGPTGGYTF. The CDR3 DNA is TGTGCCAGCAGCTACGGGCCCACGGGAGGCTACACCTTC.

The gene calls are TRBV5-1 and TRBJ2-1; D could derive from TRBD1 or TRBD2 (5 bases each). Trimming cost V 4 bases and J 8 bases, with 16 bases left between them. This CDR3 spans 14 amino acids. Per the germline V gene, CDR1 is SGHRS and CDR2 is YFSETQ. CDR3 sequence: CASSGGRGRDEQFF. The DNA for the CDR3 is TGCGCCAGCAGCGGGGGTCGAGGGCGGGATGAGCAGTTCTTC.

In DNA, the CDR3 is TGTGCCAGCAGCTTTGGGCAGGGTGGGCAGCCCCAGCATTTT. The encoded protein is CASSFGQGGQPQHF. This chain uses TRBV7-2 with TRBJ1-5; maybe TRBD1 (5 bases). Between the trimmed V and J ends, which lost 3 bases and 7 bases, there was a span of 13 bases. The CDR3 loop spans 14 amino acids. The germline V gene encodes CDR1 SGHTA and CDR2 FQGNSA.

This clone was detected only a few times. The chain has TRBV5-8 and TRBJ2-3; possible D gene TRBD2, 6 bases. V was shortened by 0 bases and J by 8 bases, with 7 bases between the two germline ends. There are 12 residues in the CDR3. CDR1 is SGHTS and CDR2 is YDEGEE in the germline V gene. CDR3 in DNA: TGTGCCAGCAGCTTGGTGGGGGGTACGCAGTATTTT. This translates into CASSLVGGTQYF.

This chain links TRBV13 with TRBJ2-7, with TRBD2 as a possible D gene (6 bases). Germline lookup yields CDR1 PRHDT and CDR2 FYEKMQ (reference sequence). V dropped 8 bases and J dropped 5 bases, with 7 bases sitting between them. This CDR3 is built from 10 residues. For the CDR3, the DNA is TGTGCCAGCGGGAGGAACGAGCAGTACTTC. Translated, it gives CASGRNEQYF.

This clone was found once. V gene TRBV9 combines with J gene TRBJ2-5; perhaps TRBD2 as D (5 bases). Germline CDR1 and CDR2: SGDLS and YYNGEE. Trimming removed 0 bases at V and 5 bases at J, with 14 bases between. The CDR3 has 15 residues. The CDR3 here is CASSVDVLGGETQYF. CDR3 in DNA: TGTGCCAGCAGCGTAGATGTTTTGGGCGGGGAGACCCAGTACTTC. Filled out from reference TRBV9 and TRBJ2-5, the complete variable domain reads DSGVTQTPKHLITATGQRVTLRCSPRSGDLSVYWYQQSLDQGLQFLIQYYNGEERAKGNILERFSAQQFPDLHSELNLSSLELGDSALYFCASSVDVLGGETQYFGPGTRLLVL.

The genes are TRBV5-6 and TRBJ2-7; D is unresolved. Trimming left V 4 bases short and J 6 bases short, with 11 bases between. The CDR3 is made up of 12 amino acids. The germline CDR1 and CDR2 sequences are SGHDT and YYEEEE. In DNA, the CDR3 is TGTGCCAGCAGCCGGTCCGTCAGCGAGCAGTACTTC. Protein sequence: CASSRSVSEQYF.

V is TRBV18 and J is TRBJ2-5; 8 bases align to TRBD2. This CDR3 is 17 amino acids long. J was trimmed by 5 bases and V by 2 bases; bases with no gene match: 13. The germline V gene has CDR1 KGHSH and CDR2 LQKENI. Written as DNA, the CDR3 is TGTGCCAGCTCACCAGGCCTACTAGCGGCGGGTGGGGAGACCCAGTACTTC. It yields the protein CASSPGLLAAGGETQYF.

This chain uses TRBV19 with TRBJ2-3; TRBD2 matches 9 bases. J was trimmed by 6 bases and V by 5 bases; bases with no gene match: 6. The CDR3 has 14 amino acids. CDR1 is LNHDA and CDR2 is SQIVND in the germline V gene (reference sequence). CDR3 nucleotide sequence: TGTGCCAGTAGTCCGTCTAGCGGGATGGATACGCAGTATTTT. Its protein product is CASSPSSGMDTQYF.

This chain links TRBV5-4 with TRBJ1-1; D is unresolved. The V gene lost 1 base and the J gene lost 7 bases, with 14 bases spanning the gap. This CDR3 is built from 14 residues. From germline, CDR1 is SGHNT and CDR2 YYREEE (reference sequence). The CDR3, as DNA: TGTGCCAGCAGCTTGTCTGTGGCGTCGGGTGAAGCTTTCTTT. Amino acid sequence: CASSLSVASGEAFF.

This chain links TRBV5-1 with TRBJ2-2; no reliable D call. Germline loops: CDR1 SGHRS, CDR2 YFSETQ. This CDR3 comprises 15 residues. Trimming cost V 4 bases and J 4 bases, with 14 bases left between them. The CDR3 reads CASSEVTFSTGELFF. The CDR3 DNA reads TGCGCCAGCAGCGAGGTTACGTTCAGCACCGGGGAGCTGTTTTTT.

Notes on this clone: Other DNA sequences within the sample encode an identical CDR3. In nucleotides, the CDR3 is TGTGCCAGCAGTCCACGACGGGGCTATGGCTACACCTTC. Translating it yields CASSPRRGYGYTF. This rearrangement joins TRBV7-6 to TRBJ1-2; unclear D gene. The CDR3 covers 13 residues. V shed 6 bases and J shed 4 bases, with 12 bases lying between them. The germline V gene has CDR1 SGHVS and CDR2 FNYEAQ. Using reference TRBV7-6 and TRBJ1-2 for the parts outside the CDR3, the full variable domain is GAGVSQSPRYKVTKRGQDVALRCDPISGHVSLYWYRQALGQGPEFLTYFNYEAQQDKSGLPNDRFSAERPEGSISTLTIQRTEQRDSAMYRCASSPRRGYGYTFGSGTRLTVV.

V gene TRBV27 combines with J gene TRBJ1-1; no clear D gene. V dropped 2 bases and J dropped 2 bases, with 9 bases sitting between them. The CDR3 has 14 amino acids. The V gene's germline CDR1 is MNHEY and CDR2 SMNVEV (reference sequence). The CDR3 loop is CASSLEGLNTEAFF. For the CDR3, the DNA is TGTGCCAGCAGTTTAGAGGGTTTAAACACTGAAGCTTTCTTT.

The chain is built from TRBV4-2 and TRBJ2-1; no definite D call. The CDR3 has 18 amino acids. Trimming took off 0 bases at V and 0 bases at J, with 15 bases between the two ends. The germline gives CDR1 LGHNA, CDR2 YNFKEQ. The CDR3 DNA reads as TGTGCCAGCAGCCAAGACCCCAGCCCCCAAAACTCCTACAATGAGCAGTTCTTC. Encoded protein: CASSQDPSPQNSYNEQFF.

The chain couples TRBV5-6 to TRBJ1-5, with TRBD1 identical over 9 bases. Germline CDR1 SGHDT, CDR2 YYEEEE. After removal of 3 bases from V and 8 bases from J, the junction contained 12 bases not matched to a gene. This CDR3 contains 16 residues. The CDR3 region has the DNA TGTGCCAGCAGCTCCTCCGGACAGGGGAATGCTGAGCCCCAGCATTTT. This gives the protein CASSSSGQGNAEPQHF.

The chain links TRBV7-9 to TRBJ2-3, with 11 bases identical to TRBD2. V lost 5 bases to trimming and J lost 5 bases; unmatched junction nucleotides: 9. Germline V lookup: CDR1 SEHNR, CDR2 FQNEAQ (reference sequence). The CDR3 consists of 16 residues. CDR3 region: CASSPHSGGAVDTQYF. CDR3 in DNA: TGTGCCAGCAGCCCACATAGCGGGGGGGCTGTAGATACGCAGTATTTT.

V usage is TRBV4-1 and J usage is TRBJ2-1; no clear D. V was pared by 0 bases and J by 6 bases, with 15 bases between. Looked up from germline, CDR1 is MGHRA and CDR2 is YSYEKL. This CDR3 has 16 amino acids. In DNA, the CDR3 is TGCGCCAGCAGCCAAGATTTAAACGTCCCCCGCAATGAGCAGTTCTTC. It codes for CASSQDLNVPRNEQFF.

The chain carries TRBV5-8 and TRBJ2-1; D is ambiguous. The CDR3 loop spans 13 amino acids. Germline values: CDR1 SGHTS, CDR2 YDEGEE. Trimming cost V 7 bases and J 0 bases, with 8 bases left between them. The CDR3 coding sequence is TGTGCCAGCTCGGCGGACTCCTACAATGAGCAGTTCTTC. This sequence encodes CASSADSYNEQFF.

The CDR3 loop is CASSTTENTEAFF. CDR3 sequence (DNA): TGTGCCAGCAGCACGACAGAGAACACTGAAGCTTTCTTT. The chain is built from TRBV7-3 and TRBJ1-1, with a possible D match to TRBD1 (5 bases). Trimming took off 5 bases at V and 1 base at J, with 8 bases between the two ends. Germline V lookup: CDR1 SGHTA, CDR2 FQGTGA. CDR3 length: 13 amino acids.

The rearrangement links TRBV6-5 to TRBJ1-2; 7 positions agree with TRBD1. CDR3 length equals 12 residues. Germline trimming cut 8 bases from V and 4 bases from J; bases unmatched to any gene: 4. The germline V gene has CDR1 MNHEY and CDR2 SVGAGI. This chain's CDR3 is CASRQGAYGYTF. The CDR3 region has the DNA TGTGCCAGCCGACAGGGTGCCTATGGCTACACCTTC.

The chain couples TRBV4-1 to TRBJ2-5; tentatively, D is TRBD1 (5 bases). Trimming took 3 bases from V and 0 from J, leaving 29 bases between them. This CDR3 has 21 amino acids. Germline assignment: CDR1 MGHRA and CDR2 YSYEKL. The CDR3 nucleotides read TGCGCCAGCAGCCACCAGGGCTTAGACTTCAAGAAGACCAGGTACCAAGAGACCCAGTACTTC. Amino acids: CASSHQGLDFKKTRYQETQYF.

As DNA, the CDR3 is TGCGCCAGCAGCTCTCAGGGGGCGGGTGGTGAAAAACTGTTTTTT. This gives the protein CASSSQGAGGEKLFF. The chain uses TRBV5-1 and TRBJ1-4; 8 nucleotides agree with TRBD1. Germline-derived CDR1 and CDR2 are SGHRS and YFSETQ. This CDR3 spans 15 amino acids. V trimming: 3 bases; J trimming: 7 bases; junction bases outside the gene matches: 8.

This clone was observed a few times. The gene calls are TRBV11-3 and TRBJ1-2, with D possibly TRBD1 on 6 matching bases. Per the germline V gene, CDR1 is SGHNT and CDR2 is YENEEA. The length of the CDR3 is 16 residues. V was trimmed by 5 bases and J by 2 bases, leaving 18 bases between them. The chain's CDR3 is CASSSIRDIGNYGYTF. CDR3 in DNA: TGTGCCAGCAGCAGCATCCGGGACATTGGGAACTATGGCTACACCTTC.